The clone carrying this T cell receptor beta chain turned up a few times. Its antigen is unidentified. This sample was included in a study of T cells after yellow fever vaccination. Points from the study as a whole: Detected again after the booster were most primary-vaccination clones, at 95% to 98% CD4 and 88% CD8. A weaker but faster secondary response was observed, peaking on day 5 versus 15. Of the clonotypes, a small share occurred in both CD4 and CD8 compartments.

MiXCR, applied by TCRdb to the 5' RACE reads, yields one record per CDR3 protein. This sample has 99,000 or so distinct CDR3 sequences; about 6% occur once, and the top ten carry about two fifths. V dropped 0 bases and J dropped 0 bases, with 6 bases sitting between them. The CDR3 spans 15 residues. Looked up from germline, CDR1 is MNHEY and CDR2 is SVGAGI. The chain uses TRBV6-5 and TRBJ1-5; D gene uncertain. The clonotype comes from a young man who received the YFV17D yellow fever vaccine. The specimen comprised CD8+ T cells sorted from PBMCs, sampled 10 days after the yellow fever booster vaccination. This CDR3 reads CASSYSASSNQPQHF. The CDR3 DNA is TGTGCCAGCAGTTACTCGGCCAGTAGCAATCAGCCCCAGCATTTT.